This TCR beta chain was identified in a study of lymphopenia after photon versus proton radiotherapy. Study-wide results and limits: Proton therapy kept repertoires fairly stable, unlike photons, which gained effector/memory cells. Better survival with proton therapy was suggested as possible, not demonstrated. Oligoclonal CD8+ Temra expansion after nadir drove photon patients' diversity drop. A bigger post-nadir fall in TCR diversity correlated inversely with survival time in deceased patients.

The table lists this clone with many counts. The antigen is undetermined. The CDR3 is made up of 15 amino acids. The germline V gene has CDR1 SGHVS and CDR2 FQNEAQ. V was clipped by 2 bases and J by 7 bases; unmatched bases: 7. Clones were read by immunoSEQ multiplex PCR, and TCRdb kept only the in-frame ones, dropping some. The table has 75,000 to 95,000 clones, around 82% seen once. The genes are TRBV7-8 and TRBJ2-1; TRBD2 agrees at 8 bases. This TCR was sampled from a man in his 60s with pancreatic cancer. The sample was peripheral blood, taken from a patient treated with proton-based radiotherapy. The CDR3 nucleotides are TGTGCCAGCAGCTTACGGCGGGAGGTAGGGAATGAGCAGTTCTTC. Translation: CASSLRREVGNEQFF.